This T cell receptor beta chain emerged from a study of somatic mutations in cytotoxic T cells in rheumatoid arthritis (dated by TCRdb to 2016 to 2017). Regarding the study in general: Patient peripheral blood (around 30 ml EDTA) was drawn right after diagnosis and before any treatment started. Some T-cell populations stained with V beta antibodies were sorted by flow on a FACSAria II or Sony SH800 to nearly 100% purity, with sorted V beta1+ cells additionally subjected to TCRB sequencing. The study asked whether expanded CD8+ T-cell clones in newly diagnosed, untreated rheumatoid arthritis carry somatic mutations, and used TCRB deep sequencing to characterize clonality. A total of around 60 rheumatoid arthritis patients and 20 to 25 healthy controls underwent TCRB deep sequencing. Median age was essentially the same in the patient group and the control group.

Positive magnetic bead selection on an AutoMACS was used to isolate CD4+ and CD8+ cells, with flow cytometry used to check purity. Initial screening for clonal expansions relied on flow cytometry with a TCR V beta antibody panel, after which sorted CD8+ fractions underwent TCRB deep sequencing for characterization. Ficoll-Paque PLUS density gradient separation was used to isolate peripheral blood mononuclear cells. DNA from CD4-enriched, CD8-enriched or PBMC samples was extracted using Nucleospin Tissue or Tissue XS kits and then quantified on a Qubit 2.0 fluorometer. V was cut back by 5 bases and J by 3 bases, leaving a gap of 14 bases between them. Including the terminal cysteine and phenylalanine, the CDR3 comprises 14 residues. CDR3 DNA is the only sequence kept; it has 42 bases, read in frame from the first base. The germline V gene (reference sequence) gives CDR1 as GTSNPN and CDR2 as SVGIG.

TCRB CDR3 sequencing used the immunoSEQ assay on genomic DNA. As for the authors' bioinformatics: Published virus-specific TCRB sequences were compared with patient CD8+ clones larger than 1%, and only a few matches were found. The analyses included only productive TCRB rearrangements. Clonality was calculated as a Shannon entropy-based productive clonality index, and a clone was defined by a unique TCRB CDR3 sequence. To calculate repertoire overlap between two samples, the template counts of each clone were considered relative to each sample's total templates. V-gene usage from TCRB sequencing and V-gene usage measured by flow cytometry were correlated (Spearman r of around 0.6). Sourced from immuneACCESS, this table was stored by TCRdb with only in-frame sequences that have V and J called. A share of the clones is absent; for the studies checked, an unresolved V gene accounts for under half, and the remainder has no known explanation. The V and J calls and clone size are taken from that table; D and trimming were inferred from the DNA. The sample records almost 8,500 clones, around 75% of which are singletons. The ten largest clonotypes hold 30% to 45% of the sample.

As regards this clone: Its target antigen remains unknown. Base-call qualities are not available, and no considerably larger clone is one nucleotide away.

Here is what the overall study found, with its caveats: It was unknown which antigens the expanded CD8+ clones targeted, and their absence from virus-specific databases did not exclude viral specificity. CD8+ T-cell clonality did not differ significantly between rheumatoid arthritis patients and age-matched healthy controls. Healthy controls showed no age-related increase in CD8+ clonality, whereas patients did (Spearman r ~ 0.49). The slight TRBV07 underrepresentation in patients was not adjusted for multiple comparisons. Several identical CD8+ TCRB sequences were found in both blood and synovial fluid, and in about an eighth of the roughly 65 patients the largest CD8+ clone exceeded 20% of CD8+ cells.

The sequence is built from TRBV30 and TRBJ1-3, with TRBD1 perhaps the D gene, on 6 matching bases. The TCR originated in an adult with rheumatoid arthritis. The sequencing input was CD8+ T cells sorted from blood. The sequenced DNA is TGTGCCTGGTCCTCCGGGGGCCTTGGAAACACCATATATTTT. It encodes CAWSSGGLGNTIYF.